A single T cell receptor (beta chain) is shown here with its context. Its antigen remains unknown. This entry comes from a study of a mutant IDH1 vaccine in newly diagnosed glioma. Study as a whole: Vaccination followed radiotherapy alone by 4-6 weeks, or accompanied temozolomide cycles.

Repertoires were generated with immunoSEQ multiplex PCR, while TCRdb's copy carries only in-frame clones and drops some. The data show some 47,000 clones, with about 76% seen just once and approximately 4.7% held by the top ten. In germline, CDR1 is SQVTM, CDR2 ANQGSEA. Deletions cut 3 bases from V and 7 bases from J, with 19 bases between. The CDR3 extends over 15 amino acids. Time point noted: week 35, safety follow-up. In every dose of vaccine, 300 ug of mutant IDH1 20-mer peptide was given alongside topical imiquimod. This specimen consisted of PBMCs, obtained from a glioma patient whose treatment included an IDH1 peptide vaccine. The chain couples TRBV29-1 to TRBJ2-1; D might be TRBD1 (6 bases). This sequence originates from a middle-aged woman with glioma. Some clones in this sample may be carry-over from other donors' samples. CDR3 sequence (DNA): TGCAGCGTTGAGGGTGGGCAGGGGAAGGGGAATGAGCAGTTCTTC. As protein: CSVEGGQGKGNEQFF.